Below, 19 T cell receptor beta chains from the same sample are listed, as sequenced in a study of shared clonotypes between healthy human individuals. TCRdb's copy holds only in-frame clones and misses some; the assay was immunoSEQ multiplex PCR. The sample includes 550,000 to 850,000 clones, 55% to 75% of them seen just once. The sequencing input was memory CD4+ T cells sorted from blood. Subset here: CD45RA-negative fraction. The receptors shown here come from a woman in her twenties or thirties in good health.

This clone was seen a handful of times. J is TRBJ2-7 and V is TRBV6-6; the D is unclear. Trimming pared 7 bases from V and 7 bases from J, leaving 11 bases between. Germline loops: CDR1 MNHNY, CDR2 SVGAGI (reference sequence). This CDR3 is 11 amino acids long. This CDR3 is CASIGLGEQYF. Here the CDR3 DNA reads TGTGCCAGCATTGGCCTGGGGGAGCAGTACTTC.

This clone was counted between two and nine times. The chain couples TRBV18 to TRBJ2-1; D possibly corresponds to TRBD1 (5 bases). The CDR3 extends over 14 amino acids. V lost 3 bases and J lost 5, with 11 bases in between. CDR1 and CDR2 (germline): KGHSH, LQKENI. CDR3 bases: TGTGCCAGCTCACCCACAGGATCCCACAATGAGCAGTTCTTC. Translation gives CASSPTGSHNEQFF.

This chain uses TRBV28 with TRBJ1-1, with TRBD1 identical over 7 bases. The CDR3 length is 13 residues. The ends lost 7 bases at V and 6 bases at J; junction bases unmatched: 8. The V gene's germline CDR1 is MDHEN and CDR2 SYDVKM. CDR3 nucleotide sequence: TGTGCCAGCATTCGAGGGGGCGCCTCTGAAGCTTTCTTT. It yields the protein CASIRGGASEAFF.

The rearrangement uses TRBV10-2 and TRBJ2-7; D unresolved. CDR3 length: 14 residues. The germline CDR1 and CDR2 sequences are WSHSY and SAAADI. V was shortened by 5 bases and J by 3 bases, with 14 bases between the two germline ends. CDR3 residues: CASSLNVKNYEQYF. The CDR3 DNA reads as TGCGCCAGCAGTCTGAACGTAAAAAACTACGAGCAGTACTTC.

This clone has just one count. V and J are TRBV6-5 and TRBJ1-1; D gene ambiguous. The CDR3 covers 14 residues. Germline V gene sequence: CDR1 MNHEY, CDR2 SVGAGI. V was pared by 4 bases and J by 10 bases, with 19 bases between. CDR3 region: CASSSRESPGGAFF. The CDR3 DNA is TGTGCCAGCAGTTCCCGAGAGTCACCGGGTGGAGCTTTCTTT.

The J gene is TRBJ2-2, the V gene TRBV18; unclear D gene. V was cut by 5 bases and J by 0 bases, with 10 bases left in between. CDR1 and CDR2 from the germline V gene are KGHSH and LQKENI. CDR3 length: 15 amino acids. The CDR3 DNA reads TGTGCCAGCTCAGCGTTGGACCCGAACACCGGGGAGCTGTTTTTT. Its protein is CASSALDPNTGELFF.

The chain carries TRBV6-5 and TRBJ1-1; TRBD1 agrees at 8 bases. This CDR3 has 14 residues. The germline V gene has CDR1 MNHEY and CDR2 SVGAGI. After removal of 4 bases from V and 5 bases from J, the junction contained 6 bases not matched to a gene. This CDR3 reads CASSSATGATEAFF. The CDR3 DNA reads TGTGCCAGCAGTTCCGCGACAGGGGCGACTGAAGCTTTCTTT.

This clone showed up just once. DNA for the CDR3: TGTGCCAGCTCATCCCAGGGTGCAACTAATGAAAAACTGTTTTTT. Its translation is CASSSQGATNEKLFF. V is TRBV18 and J is TRBJ1-4; tentatively, D is TRBD1 (5 bases). CDR3 length equals 15 residues. Germline CDR1 is KGHSH and CDR2 is LQKENI. V was cut by 5 bases and J by 0 bases, with 10 bases left in between.

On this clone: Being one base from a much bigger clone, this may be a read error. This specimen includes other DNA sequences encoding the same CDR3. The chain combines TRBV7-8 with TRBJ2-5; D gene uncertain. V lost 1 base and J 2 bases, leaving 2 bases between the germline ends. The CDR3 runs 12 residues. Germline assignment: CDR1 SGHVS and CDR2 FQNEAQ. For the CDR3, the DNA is TGTGCCAGCAGCTTAGGACAAGAGACCCAGTACTTC. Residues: CASSLGQETQYF.

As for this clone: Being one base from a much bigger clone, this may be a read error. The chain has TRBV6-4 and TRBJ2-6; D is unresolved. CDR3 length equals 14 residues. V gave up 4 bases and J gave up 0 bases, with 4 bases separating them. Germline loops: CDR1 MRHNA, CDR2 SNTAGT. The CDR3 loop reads CASSASSGANVLTF. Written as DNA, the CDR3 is TGTGCCAGCAGTGCGAGCTCTGGGGCCAACGTCCTGACTTTC.

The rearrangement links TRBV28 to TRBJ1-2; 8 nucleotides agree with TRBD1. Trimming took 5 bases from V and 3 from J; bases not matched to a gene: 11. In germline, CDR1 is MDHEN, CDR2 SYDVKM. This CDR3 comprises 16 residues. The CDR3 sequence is CASSLSEPGQDYGYTF. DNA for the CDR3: TGTGCCAGCAGTCTCTCAGAGCCGGGACAGGACTATGGCTACACCTTC.

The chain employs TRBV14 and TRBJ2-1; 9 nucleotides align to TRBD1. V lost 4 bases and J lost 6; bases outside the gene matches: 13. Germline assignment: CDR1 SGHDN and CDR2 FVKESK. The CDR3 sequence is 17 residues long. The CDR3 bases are TGTGCCAGCAGCCCATTCCCCGGGACAGGGAAACCCAATGAGCAGTTCTTC. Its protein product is CASSPFPGTGKPNEQFF. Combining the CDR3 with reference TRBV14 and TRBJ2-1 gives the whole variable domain EAGVTQFPSHSVIEKGQTVTLRCDPISGHDNLYWYRRVMGKEIKFLLHFVKESKQDESGMPNNRFLAERTGGTYSTLKVQPAELEDSGVYFCASSPFPGTGKPNEQFFGPGTRLTVL.

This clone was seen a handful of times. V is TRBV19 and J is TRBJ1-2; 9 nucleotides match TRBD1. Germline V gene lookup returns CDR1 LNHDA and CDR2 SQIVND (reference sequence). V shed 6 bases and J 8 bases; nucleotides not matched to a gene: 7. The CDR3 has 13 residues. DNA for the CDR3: TGTGCCAGTAGCCGGGACAGGGTGCAGGGCTACACCTTC. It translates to CASSRDRVQGYTF.

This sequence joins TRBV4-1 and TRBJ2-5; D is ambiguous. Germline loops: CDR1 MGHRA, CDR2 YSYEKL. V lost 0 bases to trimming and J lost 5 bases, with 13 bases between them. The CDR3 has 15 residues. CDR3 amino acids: CASSQDPRVEETQYF. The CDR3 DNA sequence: TGCGCCAGCAGCCAAGATCCCCGGGTAGAGGAGACCCAGTACTTC.

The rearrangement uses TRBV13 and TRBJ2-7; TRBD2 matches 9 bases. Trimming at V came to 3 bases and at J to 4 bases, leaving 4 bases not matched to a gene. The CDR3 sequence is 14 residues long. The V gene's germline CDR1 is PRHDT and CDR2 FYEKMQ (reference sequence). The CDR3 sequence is CASSLASGIYEQYF. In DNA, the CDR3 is TGTGCCAGCAGCTTGGCTAGCGGGATATACGAGCAGTACTTC.

The CDR3 coding sequence is TGTGCCACCAGCAAGACACCGAACACTGAAGCTTTCTTT. This codes for CATSKTPNTEAFF. This rearrangement joins TRBV15 to TRBJ1-1; D not resolved. This CDR3 comprises 13 residues. Trimming took off 4 bases at V and 1 base at J, with 7 bases between the two ends. Germline V CDR1 and CDR2: LNHNV, YYDKDF (reference sequence).

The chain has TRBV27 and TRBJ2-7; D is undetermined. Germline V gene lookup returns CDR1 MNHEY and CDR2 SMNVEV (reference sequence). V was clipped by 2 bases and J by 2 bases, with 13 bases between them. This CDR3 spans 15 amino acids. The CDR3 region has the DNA TGTGCCAGCAGTTTAAAAGGGCTATCTGCCTACGAGCAGTACTTC. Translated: CASSLKGLSAYEQYF.

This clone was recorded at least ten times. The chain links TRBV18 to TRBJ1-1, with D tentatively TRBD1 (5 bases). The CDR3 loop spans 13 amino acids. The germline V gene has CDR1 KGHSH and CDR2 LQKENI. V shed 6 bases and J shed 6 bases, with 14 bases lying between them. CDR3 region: CASSIDSPAEAFF. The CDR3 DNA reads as TGTGCCAGCTCCATCGACAGCCCTGCTGAAGCTTTCTTT.

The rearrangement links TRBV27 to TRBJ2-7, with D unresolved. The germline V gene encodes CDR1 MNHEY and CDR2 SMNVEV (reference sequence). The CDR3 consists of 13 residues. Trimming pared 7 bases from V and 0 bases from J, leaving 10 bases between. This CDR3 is CASKRVDSYEQYF. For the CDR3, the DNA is TGTGCCAGCAAAAGGGTCGACTCCTACGAGCAGTACTTC.